Following are 30 T cell receptor beta chains from one sample sequenced in a study of blood T cells in healthy people across ages (dated by TCRdb to 2013 to 2016). Library preparation used 5' RACE. The data were produced on an Illumina HiSeq 2500. The second PCR ran for about 7 to 11 cycles and used a J-beta primer mix along with a sample-barcoded 5' primer. TCRdb passed the public sequencing reads through fastp at Q25 and MiXCR, retaining productive beta sequences. Merged by CDR3 protein, the rows form single entries marked with the most common genes and DNA. The sample table holds around 790,000 distinct CDR3 sequences, of which under 45% were seen once. The ten largest clonotypes hold 15% to 25% of the sample. The sample taken for sequencing was blood. The receptors stem from a man between 60 and 75 years old in good health.

Here the CDR3 reads CASSEMGSGANVLTF. CDR3 DNA: TGTGCCAGCAGTGAGATGGGTTCTGGGGCCAACGTCCTGACTTTC. The rearrangement uses TRBV25-1 and TRBJ2-6; no clear D. The CDR3 runs to 15 residues. The germline V and J ends were trimmed by 3 bases and 1 base, with 7 bases remaining between them. Germline V gives CDR1 MGHDK, CDR2 SYGVNS.

At least ten counts were recorded for this clonotype. The chain carries TRBV4-1 and TRBJ2-7; 12 nucleotides align to TRBD2. Germline V CDR1 and CDR2: MGHRA, YSYEKL. This CDR3 is 15 amino acids long. J lost 4 bases, V lost 2 bases, and 3 bases had no gene match. The CDR3 reads CASSQRTSGAYEQYF. The CDR3 nucleotides are TGCGCCAGCAGCCAAAGGACTAGCGGGGCTTACGAGCAGTACTTC.

The gene calls are TRBV7-9 and TRBJ2-3; 11 bases agree with TRBD2. The V segment lost 5 bases and the J segment 1 base; nucleotides outside the gene matches: 14. The germline V gene encodes CDR1 SEHNR and CDR2 FQNEAQ (reference sequence). The CDR3 extends over 19 amino acids. The CDR3 is CASSPRGSGGAKGTDTQYF. The CDR3 DNA reads TGTGCCAGCAGCCCACGAGGTAGCGGGGGGGCAAAGGGCACAGATACGCAGTATTTT. Variable domain in full (rest from reference TRBV7-9 and TRBJ2-3): DTGVSQNPRHKITKRGQNVTFRCDPISEHNRLYWYRQTLGQGPEFLTYFQNEAQLEKSRLLSDRFSAERPKGSFSTLEIQRTEQGDSAMYLCASSPRGSGGAKGTDTQYFGPGTRLTVL.

This clonotype has only a few counts. The gene calls are TRBV4-1 and TRBJ2-7; 8 bases map to TRBD1. J was trimmed by 3 bases and V by 1 base; bases with no gene match: 8. This CDR3 has 16 residues. Germline assignment: CDR1 MGHRA and CDR2 YSYEKL. The DNA for the CDR3 is TGCGCCAGCAGCCAAGTCCCGACAGGGGCGATCTACGAGCAGTACTTC. This sequence encodes CASSQVPTGAIYEQYF.

This clonotype was seen a few times. The chain has TRBV20-1 and TRBJ2-7, with D perhaps matching TRBD1 or TRBD2 (5 bases each). The CDR3 extends over 15 amino acids. Trimming took off 0 bases at V and 3 bases at J, with 15 bases between the two ends. The germline CDR1 and CDR2 sequences are DFQATT and SNEGSKA (reference sequence). The CDR3, as DNA: TGCAGTGCTAGAGACGTGAGGGGTTTGGTCTACGAGCAGTACTTC. Protein sequence: CSARDVRGLVYEQYF.

V is TRBV3-1 and J is TRBJ1-1, with D unclear. The V and J ends lost 3 bases and 4 bases respectively, with 12 bases between them. The CDR3 length is 14 residues. In germline, CDR1 is LGHDT, CDR2 YNNKEL (reference sequence). CDR3 nucleotides: TGTGCCAGCAGCCAGGGCGCCGCGGGCACTGAAGCTTTCTTT. Protein: CASSQGAAGTEAFF.

The chain recombines TRBV7-9 with TRBJ2-3; no reliable D call. The V gene lost 6 bases and the J gene lost 0 bases, with 10 bases spanning the gap. Germline CDR1 and CDR2: SEHNR and FQNEAQ (reference sequence). The CDR3 length is 14 residues. The CDR3 nucleotides are TGTGCCAGCAGAACAGCCCAGAGCACAGATACGCAGTATTTT. Its translation is CASRTAQSTDTQYF.

This clonotype was seen ten or more times. The CDR3 loop is CASSLGQGPTYEQYF. CDR3 nucleotides: TGTGCCAGCAGTTTGGGACAGGGGCCAACCTACGAGCAGTACTTC. The gene calls are TRBV12-3 or TRBV12-4 and TRBJ2-7, with 10 bases aligning to TRBD1. The V gene end was trimmed by 3 bases and the J gene end by 2 bases; junction bases not matched to a gene: 4. The CDR3 runs to 15 residues.

The chain couples TRBV9 to TRBJ1-1; D not certain. Trimming took off 1 base at V and 0 bases at J, with 10 bases between the two ends. Germline loops: CDR1 SGDLS, CDR2 YYNGEE. The CDR3 spans 15 residues. The CDR3 loop is CASSVLERLNTEAFF. DNA of the CDR3: TGTGCCAGCAGCGTATTAGAAAGATTGAACACTGAAGCTTTCTTT.

The V and J genes are TRBV12-3 or TRBV12-4 and TRBJ1-1; tentative D call: TRBD1 (5 bases). Trimming left V 3 bases short and J 0 bases short, with 8 bases between. CDR3 length: 14 residues. DNA for the CDR3: TGTGCCAGCAGTTTCCGCAGGGTGAACACTGAAGCTTTCTTT. The encoded protein is CASSFRRVNTEAFF.

This clonotype was detected a few times. The V gene is TRBV11-2, the J gene TRBJ2-7, with a weak D call TRBD1 (5 bases). CDR3 size: 15 residues. In germline, CDR1 is SGHAT, CDR2 FQNNGV. Trimming took 5 bases from V and 0 from J, leaving 14 bases between them. The CDR3, as DNA: TGTGCCAGCAGCGGAAGGGGCGGAAGCTCCTACGAGCAGTACTTC. Its protein product is CASSGRGGSSYEQYF. Complete variable domain (other parts from reference TRBV11-2 and TRBJ2-7): EAGVAQSPRYKIIEKRQSVAFWCNPISGHATLYWYQQILGQGPKLLIQFQNNGVVDDSQLPKDRFSAERLKGVDSTLKIQPAKLEDSAVYLCASSGRGGSSYEQYFGPGTRLTVT.

The J gene is TRBJ2-3, the V gene TRBV7-6, with D perhaps matching TRBD2 (5 bases). Germline CDR1 and CDR2: SGHVS and FNYEAQ. With 3 bases removed from V and 2 bases from J, the gap between germline ends came to 15 bases. The CDR3 is 16 amino acids. CDR3 sequence: CASSLAGGLNTDTQYF. The CDR3 DNA reads as TGTGCCAGCAGCTTGGCGGGTGGGCTAAACACAGATACGCAGTATTTT.

The rearrangement links TRBV3-1 to TRBJ2-3; 9 nucleotides align to TRBD2. Per the germline V gene, CDR1 is LGHDT and CDR2 is YNNKEL (reference sequence). The CDR3 length is 14 residues. The J segment lost 5 bases and the V segment lost 4 bases, leaving 4 bases of the junction unmatched. CDR3 protein: CASSRSGSKDTQYF. The CDR3 nucleotides are TGTGCCAGCAGCCGTAGCGGGAGTAAAGATACGCAGTATTTT.

The J gene is TRBJ1-5, the V gene TRBV2; maybe TRBD1 (6 bases). The CDR3 extends over 13 amino acids. V lost 2 bases and J lost 9, with 11 bases in between. Germline V gene sequence: CDR1 SNHLY, CDR2 FYNNEI. The DNA of the CDR3 is TGTGCCAGCAGTGAAAGCACCAGGGGGCCCCAGCATTTT. This translates into CASSESTRGPQHF.

The chain's CDR3 is CASSLSDEQYF. The CDR3 bases are TGTGCCAGCAGCCTCTCGGACGAGCAGTACTTC. The chain links TRBV3-1 to TRBJ2-5; D ambiguous. The better agreement between TRBJ2-7 and the DNA end casts doubt on the J call. From germline, CDR1 is LGHDT and CDR2 YNNKEL (reference sequence). This CDR3 is 11 amino acids long.

The chain uses TRBV29-1 and TRBJ1-2, with unresolved D. The CDR3 covers 11 residues. Germline values: CDR1 SQVTM, CDR2 ANQGSEA. The V end was cut by 1 base, the J end by 8 bases, with 8 bases between. The CDR3 reads CSVEVMGGYTF. For the CDR3, the DNA is TGCAGCGTTGAAGTCATGGGAGGCTACACCTTC.

This clonotype was seen repeatedly, ten times or more. The rearrangement links TRBV6-5 to TRBJ2-7, with 11 bases lining up with TRBD2. The better agreement between TRBJ2-5 and the DNA end casts doubt on the J call. The CDR3 loop spans 15 amino acids. Germline CDR1 and CDR2: MNHEY and SVGAGI. CDR3 protein: CASSAPGLAEKTQYF. CDR3 sequence (DNA): TGTGCCAGCAGCGCGCCGGGACTAGCGGAAAAGACCCAGTACTTC.

The chain has TRBV15 and TRBJ2-3, with D uncertain. CDR3 length: 13 residues. CDR1 is LNHNV, CDR2 YYDKDF, per germline (reference sequence). Deletions cut 2 bases from V and 6 bases from J, with 9 bases between. This chain's CDR3 is CATSRSKGDTQYF. The CDR3 DNA sequence: TGTGCCACCAGCAGATCAAAGGGTGATACGCAGTATTTT.

The V call is TRBV20-1, the J call TRBJ2-5, with TRBD2 matching 9 bases. CDR3 length: 13 residues. The V and J ends lost 2 bases and 11 bases, in that order; junction bases with no gene match: 9. Germline CDR1 and CDR2: DFQATT and SNEGSKA (reference sequence). The CDR3 DNA reads TGCAGTGCTAGAACGACTAGCGGCGGCGGGCAGTACTTC. Translating gives CSARTTSGGGQYF.

CDR3 in amino acids: CASSLSGGGTPLHTQYF. CDR3 DNA: TGTGCCAGCAGTTTATCAGGGGGGGGGACACCCTTACATACGCAGTATTTT. J is TRBJ2-3 and V is TRBV28; D may match TRBD1 or TRBD2 (7 bases each). Germline CDR1 reads MDHEN; CDR2 reads SYDVKM. Trimming stripped 1 base from V and 7 bases from J, with 21 bases between. The CDR3 has 17 residues.

This clonotype showed up just a few times. The chain recombines TRBV6-6 with TRBJ1-2, with 9 bases lining up with TRBD1. The CDR3 extends over 14 amino acids. From germline, CDR1 is MNHNY and CDR2 SVGAGI (reference sequence). V lost 7 bases, J lost 5 bases, and 8 bases stayed unmatched. In DNA form, the CDR3 reads TGTGCCAGCATCTCACAGGGGGCTTGGTATGGCTACACCTTC. It translates to CASISQGAWYGYTF.

J is TRBJ2-5 and V is TRBV7-2, with 9 bases matching TRBD2. Trimming took 1 base from V and 4 from J; bases not matched to a gene: 7. Germline loops: CDR1 SGHTA, CDR2 FQGNSA. The CDR3 spans 16 residues. CDR3 bases: TGTGCCAGCAGCTTAGTGGGTAGCGGGGGCCTAGAGACCCAGTACTTC. Its translation is CASSLVGSGGLETQYF.

This clonotype was counted only a few times. This sequence joins TRBV3-1 and TRBJ1-1, with TRBD1 matching over 9 bases. The length of the CDR3 is 14 residues. CDR1 and CDR2 from the germline V gene are LGHDT and YNNKEL (reference sequence). V shed 2 bases, J shed 2 bases, and the junction held 0 bases outside the gene matches. The CDR3 nucleotides are TGTGCCAGCAGCCAAACAGGGGGCAACACTGAAGCTTTCTTT. This translates into CASSQTGGNTEAFF. Together with reference TRBV3-1 and TRBJ1-1, the CDR3 gives the full variable domain: DTAVSQTPKYLVTQMGNDKSIKCEQNLGHDTMYWYKQDSKKFLKIMFSYNNKELIINETVPNRFSPKSPDKAHLNLHINSLELGDSAVYFCASSQTGGNTEAFFGQGTRLTVV.

The chain couples TRBV11-3 to TRBJ2-1; 8 bases align to TRBD1. Looked up from germline, CDR1 is SGHNT and CDR2 is YENEEA. This CDR3 has 16 amino acids. V lost 4 bases, J lost 2 bases, and 7 bases stayed unmatched. CDR3 amino acids: CASSSRQGIPYNEQFF. Here the CDR3 DNA reads TGTGCCAGCAGCTCGCGACAGGGGATCCCCTACAATGAGCAGTTCTTC.

The chain links TRBV12-3 or TRBV12-4 to TRBJ1-6; 7 bases line up with TRBD1. CDR3 size: 16 residues. V shed 5 bases and J 7 bases; nucleotides not matched to a gene: 11. The CDR3 nucleotides read TGTGCCAGCAGTCTCGGACAGGTCCTATCCAATTCACCCCTCCACTTT. This codes for CASSLGQVLSNSPLHF.

This clonotype has only a few counts. The chain carries TRBV10-3 and TRBJ1-2; the D gene is possibly TRBD1 (5 bases). The germline gives CDR1 ENHRY, CDR2 SYGVKD. V was trimmed by 3 bases and J by 4 bases, leaving 15 bases between them. The CDR3 has 15 residues. In nucleotides, the CDR3 is TGTGCCATCAGTGACAGACAGACCGGTAGCTATGGCTACACCTTC. The encoded protein is CAISDRQTGSYGYTF.

The gene calls are TRBV20-1 and TRBJ2-5; TRBD2 aligns across 11 bases. Germline-derived CDR1 and CDR2 are DFQATT and SNEGSKA (reference sequence). Trimming took 3 bases from V and 4 from J; bases not matched to a gene: 7. This CDR3 region has 15 residues. The CDR3 sequence is CSARALAGVGETQYF. For the CDR3, the DNA is TGCAGTGCTAGGGCACTAGCGGGGGTCGGAGAGACCCAGTACTTC.

The genes are TRBV20-1 and TRBJ2-1, with D maybe TRBD2 (5 bases). This CDR3 is 15 amino acids long. V lost 0 bases and J lost 0, with 9 bases in between. CDR1 is DFQATT, CDR2 SNEGSKA, per germline (reference sequence). The CDR3 spells CSARDEGNSYNEQFF. CDR3 nucleotides: TGCAGTGCTAGAGATGAGGGAAACTCCTACAATGAGCAGTTCTTC.

This clonotype was seen only a few times. This sequence joins TRBV12-3 or TRBV12-4 and TRBJ2-7; 7 bases are shared with TRBD1. The ends lost 9 bases at V and 4 bases at J; junction bases unmatched: 9. This CDR3 has 13 amino acids. CDR3 loop: CASTHRDRYEQYF. In nucleotides, the CDR3 is TGTGCCAGTACGCACCGGGACAGATACGAGCAGTACTTC.

CDR3 in amino acids: CATTGSSYNEQFF. Written as DNA, the CDR3 is TGTGCCACCACAGGGTCCTCCTACAATGAGCAGTTCTTC. The chain has TRBV10-3 and TRBJ2-1; maybe TRBD1 (6 bases). V lost 10 bases to trimming and J lost 0 bases, with 10 bases between them. CDR1 is ENHRY and CDR2 is SYGVKD in the germline V gene. The CDR3 spans 13 residues.